This T cell receptor beta chain was sequenced for a study of T cells in narcolepsy. Study background: Donors had narcolepsy type 1 or type 2, or were healthy controls. Study outcomes and limitations: HCRT-specific and TRIB2-specific autoreactive clonotypes appeared among same-patient CSF and blood CD4+ clonotypes. Blood of same and different patients, but not healthy controls, reportedly held recurring autoreactive clonotypes. No autoreactive T cell clone sequences appeared in some memory CD4+ repertoires.

As to this clone: What it binds is unknown. Other DNA sequences in this specimen translate into the identical CDR3.

Germline V gives CDR1 SGHAT, CDR2 FQNNGV. CDR3 size: 12 residues. V lost 1 base, J lost 4 bases, and 4 bases lay in between. TCRdb's table, derived via immunoSEQ multiplex PCR, lists solely in-frame clones and lacks some. Of fewer than 35,000 clones in the sample, 82% were seen once. V gene TRBV11-2 combines with J gene TRBJ1-1, with D unclear. The specimen sequenced was CD45RA- memory CD4+ T cells from PBMCs. The source is a human donor with narcolepsy. DNA for the CDR3: TGTGCCAGCAGCTTAGCCCCCACTGAAGCTTTCTTT. Translating gives CASSLAPTEAFF.